Presented here are 23 T cell receptor beta chains from one specimen sequenced in a study of T cell responses to AZD1222 COVID-19 vaccine. Only in-frame clones appear in the TCRdb table, and some are missing; sequencing was by immunoSEQ multiplex PCR. Of some 150,000 clones detected, 85% to 90% appear once; the ten largest clones hold about 9.8%. The sequences come from peripheral blood, collected 28 days after the second AZD1222 dose. The receptors here all came from an adult who received the AZD1222 COVID-19 vaccine.

This clone appeared a few times. The chain carries TRBV5-4 and TRBJ2-1, with D uncertain. The CDR3 is made up of 16 amino acids. Germline V gene lookup returns CDR1 SGHNT and CDR2 YYREEE (reference sequence). The V and J ends lost 7 bases and 11 bases respectively, with 28 bases between them. The CDR3 DNA is TGTGCCAGCGCTGCCTCCCGGGCACGGGTCGCCCCCCAGCAGTTCTTC. This codes for CASAASRARVAPQQFF.

V gene TRBV12-5 combines with J gene TRBJ1-2; weak D call: TRBD1 (5 bases). CDR1 and CDR2 from the germline V gene are LGHNT and FRNRAP. This CDR3 spans 13 amino acids. Between the trimmed V and J ends, which lost 5 bases and 7 bases, there was a span of 14 bases. The CDR3: CASGPAGMGGYTF. The CDR3 region has the DNA TGTGCTAGTGGTCCGGCAGGGATGGGTGGCTACACCTTC. Variable domain in full (rest from reference TRBV12-5 and TRBJ1-2): DARVTQTPRHKVTEMGQEVTMRCQPILGHNTVFWYRQTMMQGLELLAYFRNRAPLDDSGMPKDRFSAEMPDATLATLKIQPSEPRDSAVYFCASGPAGMGGYTFGSGTRLTVV.

The J gene is TRBJ1-5, the V gene TRBV6-2 or TRBV6-3; 8 bases line up with TRBD1. CDR1 and CDR2 (germline): MNHEY, SVGEGT. The CDR3 is made up of 15 amino acids. The V and J ends lost 4 bases and 4 bases, in that order; junction bases with no gene match: 6. The CDR3 DNA sequence: TGTGCCAGCAGTTCCCCGGGACAGGCTAATCAGCCCCAGCATTTT. Translating it yields CASSSPGQANQPQHF.

The chain couples TRBV7-3 to TRBJ2-3; 8 nucleotides line up with TRBD2. J was trimmed by 5 bases and V by 5 bases; bases with no gene match: 12. This CDR3 has 16 amino acids. CDR1 is SGHTA, CDR2 FQGTGA, per germline. CDR3 protein: CASSPAGTREEDTQYF. In nucleotides, the CDR3 is TGTGCCAGCAGCCCGGCTGGGACTAGGGAAGAAGATACGCAGTATTTT.

The chain couples TRBV4-1 to TRBJ2-5, with no clear D. Germline loops: CDR1 MGHRA, CDR2 YSYEKL. V lost 0 bases and J lost 5, with 7 bases in between. CDR3 size: 13 residues. The CDR3 DNA reads as TGCGCCAGCAGCCAAGATCAGGAGGAGACCCAGTACTTC. Translated, it gives CASSQDQEETQYF.

This clone was seen a single time. The chain uses TRBV5-1 and TRBJ1-4; 8 bases agree with TRBD1. The CDR3 has 16 residues. Germline V lookup: CDR1 SGHRS, CDR2 YFSETQ. Trimming removed 0 bases from V and 10 bases from J; junction bases left unmatched: 11. The CDR3 loop reads CASSLESGQASGKLFF. Written as DNA, the CDR3 is TGCGCCAGCAGCTTGGAATCGGGACAGGCTAGCGGAAAACTGTTTTTT.

This clone showed up just once. The V call is TRBV5-4, the J call TRBJ2-2; 12 positions match TRBD1. The germline V gene encodes CDR1 SGHNT and CDR2 YYREEE (reference sequence). CDR3 size: 16 residues. V dropped 4 bases and J dropped 7; count of bases not matched to a gene: 8. CDR3 amino acids: CASSRGGQGASGELFF. The DNA of the CDR3 is TGTGCCAGCAGCAGGGGGGGACAGGGGGCAAGCGGGGAGCTGTTTTTT.

This chain connects TRBV3-1 (or the pseudogene TRBV3-2) to TRBJ2-2; D gene ambiguous. Trimming stripped 5 bases from V and 0 bases from J, with 7 bases between. Looked up from germline, CDR1 is LGHDT and CDR2 is YNNKEL (reference sequence). The CDR3 totals 14 residues. DNA of the CDR3: TGTGCCAGCAGCTTCTCCACGAACACCGGGGAGCTGTTTTTT. Amino acid sequence: CASSFSTNTGELFF.

The rearrangement links TRBV28 to TRBJ1-1, with TRBD1 identical over 9 bases. The CDR3 spans 14 residues. Per germline, CDR1 MDHEN and CDR2 SYDVKM. V lost 7 bases and J lost 2; bases outside the gene matches: 5. CDR3 region: CASNGQGRNTEAFF. CDR3 coding DNA: TGTGCCAGCAACGGACAGGGGAGAAACACTGAAGCTTTCTTT.

CDR3 region: CASSSYRGDNSPLHF. CDR3 nucleotide sequence: TGCGCCAGCAGCTCCTACAGGGGAGACAATTCACCCCTCCACTTT. V usage is TRBV5-1 and J usage is TRBJ1-6, with 7 bases aligning to TRBD1. Trimming at V came to 3 bases and at J to 7 bases, leaving 7 bases not matched to a gene. The CDR3 is 15 amino acids. Germline lookup yields CDR1 SGHRS and CDR2 YFSETQ.

The rearrangement uses TRBV19 and TRBJ2-1, with D perhaps TRBD1 (7 bases). The CDR3 has 16 residues. Germline CDR1 and CDR2: LNHDA and SQIVND (reference sequence). V gave up 7 bases and J gave up 7 bases, with 23 bases separating them. The CDR3 is CASKGGLARGWNEQFF. CDR3 DNA: TGTGCCAGTAAGGGAGGCCTTGCCAGGGGGTGGAATGAGCAGTTCTTC. Combining the CDR3 with reference TRBV19 and TRBJ2-1 gives the whole variable domain DGGITQSPKYLFRKEGQNVTLSCEQNLNHDAMYWYRQDPGQGLRLIYYSQIVNDFQKGDIAEGYSVSREKKESFPLTVTSAQKNPTAFYLCASKGGLARGWNEQFFGPGTRLTVL.

This clone was seen more than once but under ten times. The V call is TRBV6-5, the J call TRBJ1-2; 7 bases match TRBD1. The CDR3 totals 13 residues. Germline V lookup: CDR1 MNHEY, CDR2 SVGAGI. The V and J ends lost 9 bases and 5 bases, in that order; junction bases with no gene match: 9. CDR3 nucleotides: TGTGCCAGGGCTCCGGGACAGCTTTATGGCTACACCTTC. Encoded protein: CARAPGQLYGYTF.

The genes are TRBV28 and TRBJ2-4; tentative D call: TRBD2 (6 bases). V gave up 5 bases and J gave up 8 bases, with 16 bases separating them. Germline CDR1 reads MDHEN; CDR2 reads SYDVKM. This CDR3 is 14 amino acids long. The CDR3 spells CASSLPGLGDIQYF. The DNA for the CDR3 is TGTGCCAGCAGTCTGCCGGGACTTGGTGACATTCAGTACTTC.

CDR3 coding DNA: TGTGCCAGCAGGCCGGGGTATAGCAATCAGCCCCAGCATTTT. Its protein is CASRPGYSNQPQHF. This sequence joins TRBV6-4 and TRBJ1-5, with D unresolved. The CDR3 runs 14 residues. In germline, CDR1 is MRHNA, CDR2 SNTAGT. The V end lost 6 bases, the J end lost 0 bases, and 9 bases lay between the germline ends.

This clone was found once. The chain has TRBV24-1 and TRBJ1-5, with unresolved D. Germline V CDR1 and CDR2: KGHDR, SFDVKD. The CDR3 runs to 16 residues. V lost 4 bases, J lost 0 bases, and 12 bases lay in between. CDR3 region: CATSDPTSYSNQPQHF. The CDR3 DNA sequence: TGTGCCACCAGTGACCCAACATCTTATAGCAATCAGCCCCAGCATTTT.

The chain has TRBV29-1 and TRBJ1-1, with TRBD1 matching over 7 bases. The V segment lost 4 bases and the J segment 2 bases; nucleotides outside the gene matches: 4. This CDR3 has 13 amino acids. In germline, CDR1 is SQVTM, CDR2 ANQGSEA. CDR3 in DNA: TGCAGCGTTGTGCGGACAGGCAACACTGAAGCTTTCTTT. Translation: CSVVRTGNTEAFF. Drawing the rest from reference TRBV29-1 and TRBJ1-1, the complete variable domain is SAVISQKPSRDICQRGTSLTIQCQVDSQVTMMFWYRQQPGQSLTLIATANQGSEATYESGFVIDKFPISRPNLTFSTLTVSNMSPEDSSIYLCSVVRTGNTEAFFGQGTRLTVV.

The chain combines TRBV5-6 with TRBJ2-7; no clear D. CDR3 length: 14 amino acids. Germline V CDR1 and CDR2: SGHDT, YYEEEE. V lost 0 bases, J lost 0 bases, and 7 bases lay in between. DNA of the CDR3: TGTGCCAGCAGCTTGGGTCGATACTCCTACGAGCAGTACTTC. Protein: CASSLGRYSYEQYF.

This clone was counted a single time. The CDR3 nucleotides read TGTGCCAGCAACGTACTAGCGGGGACTAATGAGCAGTTCTTC. Translated: CASNVLAGTNEQFF. The rearrangement joins TRBV13 to TRBJ2-1, with TRBD2 matching 10 bases. With V trimmed by 7 bases and J by 7 bases, 7 bases remained unmatched. The CDR3 consists of 14 residues. Germline CDR1 reads PRHDT; CDR2 reads FYEKMQ (reference sequence). Full variable domain (missing parts from reference TRBV13 and TRBJ2-1): AAGVIQSPRHLIKEKRETATLKCYPIPRHDTVYWYQQGPGQDPQFLISFYEKMQSDKGSIPDRFSAQQFSDYHSELNMSSLELGDSALYFCASNVLAGTNEQFFGPGTRLTVL.

The rearrangement joins TRBV6-2 or TRBV6-3 to TRBJ1-4; D call uncertain. This CDR3 region has 17 residues. Between the trimmed V and J ends, which lost 0 bases and 0 bases, there was a span of 11 bases. CDR1 is MNHEY, CDR2 SVGEGT, per germline. Here the CDR3 DNA reads TGTGCCAGCAGTTACTCGAGCTCAGTTTCAACTAATGAAAAACTGTTTTTT. Its translation is CASSYSSSVSTNEKLFF.

The gene calls are TRBV5-1 and TRBJ1-1; tentatively, D is TRBD1 (5 bases). Germline assignment: CDR1 SGHRS and CDR2 YFSETQ. V dropped 1 base and J dropped 3 bases, with 13 bases sitting between them. CDR3 size: 15 residues. CDR3 protein: CASSLTGEWDTEAFF. The DNA of the CDR3 is TGCGCCAGCAGCTTGACGGGGGAGTGGGACACTGAAGCTTTCTTT.

V is TRBV6-4 and J is TRBJ2-3; D remains ambiguous. V was cut by 6 bases and J by 0 bases, with 13 bases left in between. Germline CDR1 is MRHNA and CDR2 is SNTAGT. The CDR3 loop spans 15 amino acids. The CDR3: CASRATYLSTDTQYF. For the CDR3, the DNA is TGTGCCAGCAGAGCGACTTACCTTAGCACAGATACGCAGTATTTT.

The chain uses TRBV7-2 and TRBJ2-3; 7 nucleotides line up with TRBD1. V was clipped by 4 bases and J by 8 bases; unmatched bases: 6. Per germline, CDR1 SGHTA and CDR2 FQGNSA. The CDR3 is 13 residues long. DNA for the CDR3: TGTGCCAGCAGCTCCGACAGGGTTGGTACGCAGTATTTT. Translation gives CASSSDRVGTQYF. Filled out from reference TRBV7-2 and TRBJ2-3, the complete variable domain reads GAGVSQSPSNKVTEKGKDVELRCDPISGHTALYWYRQSLGQGLEFLIYFQGNSAPDKSGLPSDRFSAERTGGSVSTLTIQRTQQEDSAVYLCASSSDRVGTQYFGPGTRLTVL.

V usage is TRBV19 and J usage is TRBJ2-1; D ambiguous. This CDR3 has 12 residues. The germline gives CDR1 LNHDA, CDR2 SQIVND (reference sequence). V lost 6 bases, J lost 8 bases, and 11 bases lay in between. The chain's CDR3 is CASSPHIHEQFF. CDR3 sequence (DNA): TGTGCCAGTAGCCCCCATATTCATGAGCAGTTCTTC.